These 26 T cell receptor beta chains share one sample of origin, sequenced in a study of OX40 agonist ivuxolimab in advanced cancers. Sequencing used immunoSEQ multiplex PCR; TCRdb keeps in-frame clones, though not all of them. The table has around 60,000 clones, 70% to 85% seen once. This specimen consisted of CD4+ or CD8+ T cells sorted from blood, obtained in a trial of the OX40 agonist ivuxolimab. The receptors were gathered from an adult with an advanced solid tumor such as melanoma, head and neck, liver or kidney cancer.

The chain has TRBV19 and TRBJ2-7, with a possible D match to TRBD2 (5 bases). Trimming pared 7 bases from V and 4 bases from J, leaving 20 bases between. The CDR3 length is 15 residues. Germline values: CDR1 LNHDA, CDR2 SQIVND (reference sequence). The CDR3 protein is CASTSRRNGAYEQYF. In nucleotides, the CDR3 is TGTGCCAGTACTAGTAGGAGGAATGGAGCATACGAGCAGTACTTC.

This chain links TRBV7-2 with TRBJ1-5; D is unclear. With 1 base removed from V and 1 base from J, the gap between germline ends came to 2 bases. The CDR3 contains 13 residues. The germline V gene has CDR1 SGHTA and CDR2 FQGNSA. The CDR3 protein is CASSLVSNQPQHF. The CDR3 nucleotides read TGTGCCAGCAGCTTAGTAAGCAATCAGCCCCAGCATTTT.

The J gene is TRBJ1-2, the V gene TRBV28, with D maybe TRBD1 (5 bases). This CDR3 is 14 amino acids long. The ends were cut back, 6 bases at V and 8 bases at J, with 19 bases in the middle. The germline gives CDR1 MDHEN, CDR2 SYDVKM. Written as DNA, the CDR3 is TGTGCCAGCAGCCGGGACGGGGTGGCTGGGGGCTACACCTTC. It yields the protein CASSRDGVAGGYTF.

This clone was seen a single time. This rearrangement joins TRBV9 to TRBJ1-6; 7 positions match TRBD1. J was trimmed by 7 bases and V by 1 base; bases with no gene match: 2. The CDR3 loop spans 14 amino acids. Germline V gives CDR1 SGDLS, CDR2 YYNGEE. This CDR3 reads CASSVTGANSPLHF. CDR3 DNA sequence: TGTGCCAGCAGCGTAACAGGGGCCAATTCACCCCTCCACTTT.

A few counts support this clone. The chain joins TRBV7-2 to TRBJ1-3, with D unclear. The V gene's germline CDR1 is SGHTA and CDR2 FQGNSA. V dropped 5 bases and J dropped 7 bases, with 15 bases sitting between them. The CDR3 contains 14 residues. The CDR3 is CASSPLTPGNTIYF. Here the CDR3 DNA reads TGTGCCAGCAGCCCCCTTACTCCGGGGAACACCATATATTTT.

DNA for the CDR3: TGTGCCAGCATACCGGGACAGGGAATAGACACTGAAGCTTTCTTT. Protein sequence: CASIPGQGIDTEAFF. The J gene is TRBJ1-1, the V gene TRBV6-6; 9 bases line up with TRBD1. This CDR3 spans 15 amino acids. Germline CDR1 and CDR2: MNHNY and SVGAGI (reference sequence). V lost 7 bases to trimming and J lost 3 bases; unmatched junction nucleotides: 9.

The genes are TRBV5-1 and TRBJ1-1, with TRBD1 as a possible D gene (5 bases). The CDR3 spans 13 residues. From germline, CDR1 is SGHRS and CDR2 YFSETQ. V was pared by 0 bases and J by 8 bases, with 11 bases between. CDR3 residues: CASSLAEGLEAFF. The CDR3 region has the DNA TGCGCCAGCAGCTTGGCCGAGGGACTCGAAGCTTTCTTT. Full variable domain (missing parts from reference TRBV5-1 and TRBJ1-1): KAGVTQTPRYLIKTRGQQVTLSCSPISGHRSVSWYQQTPGQGLQFLFEYFSETQRNKGNFPGRFSGRQFSNSRSEMNVSTLELGDSALYLCASSLAEGLEAFFGQGTRLTVV.

The chain joins TRBV5-6 to TRBJ2-1, with 10 bases matching TRBD1. The CDR3 has 14 amino acids. CDR1 SGHDT and CDR2 YYEEEE come from the germline V gene. V gave up 5 bases and J gave up 5 bases; unmatched junction bases: 4. Written as DNA, the CDR3 is TGTGCCAGCAGGTGGGGGACAGGGGACAATGAGCAGTTCTTC. This codes for CASRWGTGDNEQFF.

V and J are TRBV18 and TRBJ2-5, with 7 bases matching TRBD2. The CDR3 consists of 14 residues. V dropped 6 bases and J dropped 5; count of bases not matched to a gene: 9. From germline, CDR1 is KGHSH and CDR2 LQKENI. The CDR3 is CASSNTRGEETQYF. CDR3 DNA: TGTGCCAGCTCCAACACCCGGGGGGAGGAGACCCAGTACTTC.

The rearrangement joins TRBV4-1 to TRBJ2-7; TRBD2 aligns across 11 bases. The CDR3 is 17 amino acids. Per the germline V gene, CDR1 is MGHRA and CDR2 is YSYEKL. V was clipped by 1 base and J by 3 bases; unmatched bases: 8. Here the CDR3 reads CASSQASSGGPGYEQYF. For the CDR3, the DNA is TGCGCCAGCAGCCAAGCGTCTAGCGGGGGGCCCGGCTACGAGCAGTACTTC.

This rearrangement joins TRBV7-2 to TRBJ1-2; no definite D call. Germline-derived CDR1 and CDR2 are SGHTA and FQGNSA. Trimming pared 5 bases from V and 1 base from J, leaving 17 bases between. The CDR3 extends over 16 amino acids. The CDR3 spells CASSPRASNHNYGYTF. The DNA of the CDR3 is TGTGCCAGCAGCCCGAGAGCCTCGAACCATAACTATGGCTACACCTTC. Together with reference TRBV7-2 and TRBJ1-2, the CDR3 gives the full variable domain: GAGVSQSPSNKVTEKGKDVELRCDPISGHTALYWYRQSLGQGLEFLIYFQGNSAPDKSGLPSDRFSAERTGGSVSTLTIQRTQQEDSAVYLCASSPRASNHNYGYTFGSGTRLTVV.

The chain couples TRBV7-9 to TRBJ2-7; D is ambiguous. Between the trimmed V and J ends, which lost 1 base and 0 bases, there was a span of 10 bases. The CDR3 sequence is 15 residues long. Germline V gives CDR1 SEHNR, CDR2 FQNEAQ (reference sequence). The CDR3 reads CASSLGGGISYEQYF. The CDR3 region has the DNA TGTGCCAGCAGCTTAGGTGGCGGAATCTCCTACGAGCAGTACTTC.

The chain carries TRBV16 and TRBJ1-6, with 9 bases fitting TRBD1. This CDR3 comprises 15 residues. With V trimmed by 4 bases and J by 9 bases, 7 bases remained unmatched. Germline lookup yields CDR1 KGHSY and CDR2 FQNENV. CDR3: CASSPDRTGVSPLHF. The CDR3 coding sequence is TGTGCCAGCAGCCCCGACCGGACAGGGGTTTCACCCCTCCACTTT.

V and J are TRBV7-9 and TRBJ2-2; no reliable D call. CDR1 and CDR2 from the germline V gene are SEHNR and FQNEAQ (reference sequence). V gave up 1 base and J gave up 8 bases, with 14 bases separating them. This CDR3 region has 15 residues. The CDR3 spells CASSLEGSGLGELFF. CDR3 in DNA: TGTGCCAGCAGCTTAGAAGGGTCCGGTTTAGGGGAGCTGTTTTTT.

The gene calls are TRBV27 and TRBJ2-3, with D perhaps matching TRBD2 (6 bases). The CDR3 contains 15 residues. Germline lookup yields CDR1 MNHEY and CDR2 SMNVEV (reference sequence). The V end was cut by 0 bases, the J end by 6 bases, with 13 bases between. As DNA, the CDR3 is TGTGCCAGCAGTTTATCAGGGACTCGATGGGATACGCAGTATTTT. Its translation: CASSLSGTRWDTQYF.

V is TRBV2 and J is TRBJ2-2; D ambiguous. Trimming stripped 5 bases from V and 7 bases from J, with 14 bases between. From germline, CDR1 is SNHLY and CDR2 FYNNEI. There are 14 residues in the CDR3. The DNA for the CDR3 is TGTGCCAGCAGTTTCGCGGTAATAATCGGGGAGCTGTTTTTT. Amino acid sequence: CASSFAVIIGELFF.

This clone was recorded a few times. The rearrangement joins TRBV25-1 to TRBJ1-2; D not certain. V was shortened by 2 bases and J by 7 bases, with 2 bases between the two germline ends. This CDR3 is 10 amino acids long. From germline, CDR1 is MGHDK and CDR2 SYGVNS. DNA for the CDR3: TGTGCCAGCAGTGAAATTGGCTACACCTTC. Amino acids: CASSEIGYTF.

This clone is medium-sized. The chain links TRBV21-1 to TRBJ1-1; TRBD1 is taken as the D call from the table, unchecked against the DNA. TRBV21-1 is classified as a pseudogene. CDR3 length equals 15 residues. Here the CDR3 reads CASSSPRGRNTEAFF. The CDR3 DNA reads as TGTGCCAGCAGCAGTCCCAGGGGGAGGAACACTGAAGCTTTCTTT.

The rearrangement joins TRBV6-6 to TRBJ1-2; D possibly corresponds to TRBD1 (6 bases). Trimming cost V 2 bases and J 8 bases, with 9 bases left between them. Germline CDR1 MNHNY, CDR2 SVGAGI (reference sequence). The CDR3 totals 12 residues. CDR3 DNA: TGTGCCAGCAGTTACGCAGGGGCCGGCTACACCTTC. Translation gives CASSYAGAGYTF.

The chain carries TRBV6-1 and TRBJ1-2; D call uncertain. The CDR3 extends over 14 amino acids. CDR1 is MNHNS, CDR2 SASEGT, per germline. The V gene lost 4 bases and the J gene lost 6 bases, with 15 bases spanning the gap. CDR3 sequence (DNA): TGTGCCAGCAGTGCGCGTCGGGGAACGGATGGCTACACCTTC. It is translated as CASSARRGTDGYTF.

This chain uses TRBV27 with TRBJ1-1; tentatively, D is TRBD1 (6 bases). The germline gives CDR1 MNHEY, CDR2 SMNVEV (reference sequence). This CDR3 comprises 15 residues. V was shortened by 1 base and J by 5 bases, with 14 bases between the two germline ends. In nucleotides, the CDR3 is TGTGCCAGCAGTTTATACCCACAGGGTACGACTGAAGCTTTCTTT. Translating it yields CASSLYPQGTTEAFF.

The rearrangement uses TRBV7-3 and TRBJ1-1; possibly TRBD1 for D (5 bases). Germline CDR1 SGHTA, CDR2 FQGTGA. With 2 bases removed from V and 0 bases from J, the gap between germline ends came to 10 bases. The CDR3 runs 15 residues. The CDR3 spells CASSLEGPLNTEAFF. The DNA for the CDR3 is TGTGCCAGCAGCTTAGAGGGGCCTTTGAACACTGAAGCTTTCTTT.

The CDR3 DNA sequence: TGTGCCAGCAGTAATGGACTACTAACCTACGAGCAGTACTTC. Its translation is CASSNGLLTYEQYF. The chain recombines TRBV6-6 with TRBJ2-7; tentatively, D is TRBD2 (6 bases). V dropped 5 bases and J dropped 2 bases, with 13 bases sitting between them. Germline CDR1 MNHNY, CDR2 SVGAGI (reference sequence). This CDR3 spans 14 amino acids.

This chain joins TRBV27 and TRBJ1-2, with D maybe TRBD1 (5 bases). Germline-derived CDR1 and CDR2 are MNHEY and SMNVEV (reference sequence). Deletions cut 0 bases from V and 8 bases from J, with 13 bases between. The length of the CDR3 is 14 residues. The CDR3 loop is CASSLSGLGVGYTF. The CDR3 DNA is TGTGCCAGCAGTTTATCAGGGTTGGGGGTAGGCTACACCTTC.

This chain joins TRBV5-4 and TRBJ1-3; D possibly corresponds to TRBD1 (5 bases). CDR3 length equals 15 residues. Germline CDR1 reads SGHNT; CDR2 reads YYREEE (reference sequence). V was clipped by 4 bases and J by 0 bases, with 11 bases between them. CDR3 bases: TGTGCCAGCAGCAGGGACGGTTTCTCTGGAAACACCATATATTTT. It encodes CASSRDGFSGNTIYF.

The chain combines TRBV5-4 with TRBJ2-1; D remains ambiguous. The V end was cut by 0 bases, the J end by 2 bases, with 3 bases between. Germline loops: CDR1 SGHNT, CDR2 YYREEE (reference sequence). CDR3 length: 13 amino acids. The CDR3: CASSLVPYNEQFF. The CDR3 DNA sequence: TGTGCCAGCAGCTTGGTACCCTACAATGAGCAGTTCTTC.